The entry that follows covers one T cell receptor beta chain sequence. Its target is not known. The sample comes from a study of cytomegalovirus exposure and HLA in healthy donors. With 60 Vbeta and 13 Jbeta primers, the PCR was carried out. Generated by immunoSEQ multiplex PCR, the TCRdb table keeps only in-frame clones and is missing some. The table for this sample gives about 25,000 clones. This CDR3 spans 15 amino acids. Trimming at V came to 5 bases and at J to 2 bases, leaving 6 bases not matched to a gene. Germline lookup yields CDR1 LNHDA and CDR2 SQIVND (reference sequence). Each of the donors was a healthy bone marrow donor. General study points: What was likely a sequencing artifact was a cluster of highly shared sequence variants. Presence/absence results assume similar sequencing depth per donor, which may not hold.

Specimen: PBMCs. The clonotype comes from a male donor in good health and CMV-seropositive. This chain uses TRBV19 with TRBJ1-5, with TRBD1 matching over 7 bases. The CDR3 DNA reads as TGTGCCAGTAGTCCAGGGGGAGAGGGCAATCAGCCCCAGCATTTT. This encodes CASSPGGEGNQPQHF.